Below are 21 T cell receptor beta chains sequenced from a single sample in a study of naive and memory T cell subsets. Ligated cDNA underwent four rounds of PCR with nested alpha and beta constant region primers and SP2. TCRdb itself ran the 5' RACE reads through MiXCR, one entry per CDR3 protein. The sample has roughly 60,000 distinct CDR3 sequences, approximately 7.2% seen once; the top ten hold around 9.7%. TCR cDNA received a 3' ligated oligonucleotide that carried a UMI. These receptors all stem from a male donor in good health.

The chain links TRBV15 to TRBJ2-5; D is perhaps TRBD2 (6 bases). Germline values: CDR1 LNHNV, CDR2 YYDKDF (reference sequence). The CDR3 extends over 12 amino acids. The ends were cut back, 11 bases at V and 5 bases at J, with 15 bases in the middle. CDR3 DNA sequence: TGTGCCTCCGGGGCGGGATTCGAGACCCAGTACTTC. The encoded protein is CASGAGFETQYF.

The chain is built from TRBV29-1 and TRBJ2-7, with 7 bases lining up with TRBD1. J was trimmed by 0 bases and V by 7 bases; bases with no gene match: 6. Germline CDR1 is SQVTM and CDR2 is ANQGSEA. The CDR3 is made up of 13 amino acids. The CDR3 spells CSGTQGVSYEQYF. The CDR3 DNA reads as TGCAGCGGAACGCAGGGGGTCTCCTACGAGCAGTACTTC.

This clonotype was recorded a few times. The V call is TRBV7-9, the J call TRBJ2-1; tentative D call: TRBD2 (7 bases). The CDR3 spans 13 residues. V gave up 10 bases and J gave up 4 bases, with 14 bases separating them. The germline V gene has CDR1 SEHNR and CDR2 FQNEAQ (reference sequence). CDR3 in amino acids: CATQEGGYNEQFF. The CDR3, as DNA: TGTGCCACCCAAGAGGGGGGGTACAATGAGCAGTTCTTC.

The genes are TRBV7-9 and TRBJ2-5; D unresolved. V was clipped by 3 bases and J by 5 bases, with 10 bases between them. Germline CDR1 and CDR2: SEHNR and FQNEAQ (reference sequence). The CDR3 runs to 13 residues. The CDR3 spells CASSFGNEETQYF. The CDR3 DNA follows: TGTGCCAGCAGCTTTGGCAACGAGGAGACCCAGTACTTC.

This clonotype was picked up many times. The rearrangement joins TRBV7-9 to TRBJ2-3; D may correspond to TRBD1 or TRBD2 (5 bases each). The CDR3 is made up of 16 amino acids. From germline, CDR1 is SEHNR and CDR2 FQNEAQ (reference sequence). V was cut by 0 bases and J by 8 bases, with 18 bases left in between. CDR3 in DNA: TGTGCCAGCAGCTTAGCTTGGGACGGTGGGGGACCTACGCAGTATTTT. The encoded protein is CASSLAWDGGGPTQYF.

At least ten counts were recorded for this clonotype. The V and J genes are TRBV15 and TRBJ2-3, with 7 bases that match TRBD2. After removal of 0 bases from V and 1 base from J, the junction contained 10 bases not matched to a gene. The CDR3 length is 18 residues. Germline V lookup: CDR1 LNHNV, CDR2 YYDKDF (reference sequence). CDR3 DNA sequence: TGTGCCACCAGCAGAGATCACCCAACTAGCGTCGGCACAGATACGCAGTATTTT. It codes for CATSRDHPTSVGTDTQYF. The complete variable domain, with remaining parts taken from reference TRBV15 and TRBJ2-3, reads DAMVIQNPRYQVTQFGKPVTLSCSQTLNHNVMYWYQQKSSQAPKLLFHYYDKDFNNEADTPDNFQSRRPNTSFCFLDIRSPGLGDTAMYLCATSRDHPTSVGTDTQYFGPGTRLTVL.

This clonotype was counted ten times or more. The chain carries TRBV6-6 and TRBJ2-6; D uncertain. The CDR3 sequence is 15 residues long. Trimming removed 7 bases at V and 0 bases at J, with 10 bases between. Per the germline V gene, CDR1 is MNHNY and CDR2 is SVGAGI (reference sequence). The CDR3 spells CASTYEASGANVLTF. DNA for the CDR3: TGTGCCAGCACCTACGAGGCCTCTGGGGCCAACGTCCTGACTTTC.

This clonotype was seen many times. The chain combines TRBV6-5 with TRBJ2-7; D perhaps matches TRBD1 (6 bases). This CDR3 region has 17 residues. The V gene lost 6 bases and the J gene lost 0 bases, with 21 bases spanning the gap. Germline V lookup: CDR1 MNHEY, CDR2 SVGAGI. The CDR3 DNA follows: TGTGCCAGCAGCTCTCTTACCCCGGGACAAAGCTCCTACGAGCAGTACTTC. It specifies CASSSLTPGQSSYEQYF.

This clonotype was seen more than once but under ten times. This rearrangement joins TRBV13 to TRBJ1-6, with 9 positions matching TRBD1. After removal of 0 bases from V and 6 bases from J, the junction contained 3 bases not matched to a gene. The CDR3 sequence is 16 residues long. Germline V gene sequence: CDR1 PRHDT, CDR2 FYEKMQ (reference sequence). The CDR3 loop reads CASSLGGTGFNSPLHF. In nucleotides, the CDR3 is TGTGCCAGCAGCTTAGGAGGGACAGGGTTTAATTCACCCCTCCACTTT.

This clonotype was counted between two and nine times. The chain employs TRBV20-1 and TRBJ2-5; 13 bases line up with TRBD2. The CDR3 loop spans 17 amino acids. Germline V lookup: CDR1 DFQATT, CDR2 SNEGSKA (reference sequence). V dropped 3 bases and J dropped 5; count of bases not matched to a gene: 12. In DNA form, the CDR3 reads TGCAGTGCTAGGCCCACTAGCGGGAGGGCCGTGGTGGAGACCCAGTACTTC. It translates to CSARPTSGRAVVETQYF.

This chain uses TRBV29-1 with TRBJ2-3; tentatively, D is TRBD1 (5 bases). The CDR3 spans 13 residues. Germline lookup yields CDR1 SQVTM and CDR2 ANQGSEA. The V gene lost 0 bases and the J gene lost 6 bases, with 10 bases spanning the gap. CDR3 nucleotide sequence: TGCAGCGTTGAAGAAGGGGCTTCGGATACGCAGTATTTT. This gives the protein CSVEEGASDTQYF.

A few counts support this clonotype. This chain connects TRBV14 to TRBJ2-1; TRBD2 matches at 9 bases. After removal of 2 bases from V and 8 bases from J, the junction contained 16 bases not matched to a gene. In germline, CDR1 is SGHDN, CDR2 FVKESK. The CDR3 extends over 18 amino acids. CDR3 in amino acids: CASSQRVIAGVDWDEQFF. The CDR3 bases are TGTGCCAGCAGCCAACGAGTGATAGCGGGAGTGGATTGGGATGAGCAGTTCTTC.

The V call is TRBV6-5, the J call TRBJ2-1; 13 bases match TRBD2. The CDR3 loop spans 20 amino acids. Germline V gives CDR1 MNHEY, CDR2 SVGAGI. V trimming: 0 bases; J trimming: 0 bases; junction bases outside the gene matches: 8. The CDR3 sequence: CASSYSMGLAGLGSYNEQFF. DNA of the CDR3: TGTGCCAGCAGTTACTCGATGGGACTAGCGGGATTGGGCTCCTACAATGAGCAGTTCTTC.

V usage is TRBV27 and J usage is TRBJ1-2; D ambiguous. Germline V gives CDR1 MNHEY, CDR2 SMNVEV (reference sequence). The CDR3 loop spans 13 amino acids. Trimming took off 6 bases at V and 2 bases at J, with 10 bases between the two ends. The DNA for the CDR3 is TGTGCCAGCAGGGCATCCCTGAACTATGGCTACACCTTC. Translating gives CASRASLNYGYTF.

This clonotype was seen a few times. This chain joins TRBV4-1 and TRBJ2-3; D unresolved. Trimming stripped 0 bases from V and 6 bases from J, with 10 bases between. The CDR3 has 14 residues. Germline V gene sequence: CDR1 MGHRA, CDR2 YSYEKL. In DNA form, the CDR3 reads TGCGCCAGCAGCCAAGAAACCTTCCGGGATACGCAGTATTTT. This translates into CASSQETFRDTQYF.

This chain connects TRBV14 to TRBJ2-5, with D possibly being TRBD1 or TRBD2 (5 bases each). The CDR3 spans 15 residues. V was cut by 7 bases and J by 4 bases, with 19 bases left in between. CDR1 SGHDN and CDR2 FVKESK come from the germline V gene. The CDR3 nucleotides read TGTGCCAGCAACCACCGGGACGGGGTCCTAGAGACCCAGTACTTC. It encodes CASNHRDGVLETQYF.

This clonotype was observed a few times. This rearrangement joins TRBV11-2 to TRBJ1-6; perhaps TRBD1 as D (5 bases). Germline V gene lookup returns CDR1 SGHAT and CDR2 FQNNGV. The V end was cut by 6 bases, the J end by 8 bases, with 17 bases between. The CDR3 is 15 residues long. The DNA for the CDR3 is TGTGCCAGCAGACCGTCAGGGTTTCCACATTCACCCCTCCACTTT. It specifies CASRPSGFPHSPLHF.

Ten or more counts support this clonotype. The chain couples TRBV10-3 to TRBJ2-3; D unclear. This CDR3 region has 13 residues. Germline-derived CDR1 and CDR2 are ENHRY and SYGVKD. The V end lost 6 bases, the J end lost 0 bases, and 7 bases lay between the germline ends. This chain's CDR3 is CAIRAPSTDTQYF. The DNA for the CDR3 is TGTGCCATCAGGGCTCCTAGCACAGATACGCAGTATTTT.

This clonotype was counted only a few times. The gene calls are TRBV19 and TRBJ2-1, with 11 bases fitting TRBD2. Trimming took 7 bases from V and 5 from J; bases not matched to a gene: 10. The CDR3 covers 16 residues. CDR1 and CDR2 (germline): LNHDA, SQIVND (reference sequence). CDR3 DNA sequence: TGTGCCAGTACTCACTCCGGGACTAGCGGACACAATGAGCAGTTCTTC. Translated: CASTHSGTSGHNEQFF.

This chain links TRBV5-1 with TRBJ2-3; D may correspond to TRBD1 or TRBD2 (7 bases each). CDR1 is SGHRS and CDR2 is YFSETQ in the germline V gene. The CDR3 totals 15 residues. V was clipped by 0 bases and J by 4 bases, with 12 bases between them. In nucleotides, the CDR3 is TGCGCCAGCAGCTTGGACAGGGGAGGGGCAGATACGCAGTATTTT. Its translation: CASSLDRGGADTQYF.

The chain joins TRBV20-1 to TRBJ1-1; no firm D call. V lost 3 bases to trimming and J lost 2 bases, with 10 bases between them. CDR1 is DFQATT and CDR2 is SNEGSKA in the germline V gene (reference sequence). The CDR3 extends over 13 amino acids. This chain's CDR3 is CSASFGTNTEAFF. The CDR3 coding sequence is TGCAGTGCTAGTTTTGGTACCAACACTGAAGCTTTCTTT.